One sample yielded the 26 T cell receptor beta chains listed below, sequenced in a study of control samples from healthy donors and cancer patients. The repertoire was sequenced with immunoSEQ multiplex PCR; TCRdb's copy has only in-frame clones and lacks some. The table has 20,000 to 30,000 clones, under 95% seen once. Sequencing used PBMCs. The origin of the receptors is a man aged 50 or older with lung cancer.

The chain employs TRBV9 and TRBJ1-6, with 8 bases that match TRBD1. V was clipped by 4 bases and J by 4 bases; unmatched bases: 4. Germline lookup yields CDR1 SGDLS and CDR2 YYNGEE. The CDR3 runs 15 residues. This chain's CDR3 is CASSTRTGYNSPLHF. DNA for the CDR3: TGTGCCAGCAGCACCCGGACAGGGTATAATTCACCCCTCCACTTT.

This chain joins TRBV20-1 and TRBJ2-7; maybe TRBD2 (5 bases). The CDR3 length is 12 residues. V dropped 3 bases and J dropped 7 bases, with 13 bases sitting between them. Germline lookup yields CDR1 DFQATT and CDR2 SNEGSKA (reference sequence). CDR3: CSASRTLREQYF. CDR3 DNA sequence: TGCAGTGCTAGTAGGACTCTCCGTGAGCAGTACTTC.

CDR3: CASSTGTKETQYF. The DNA for the CDR3 is TGTGCCAGCTCAACCGGGACCAAAGAGACCCAGTACTTC. V and J are TRBV18 and TRBJ2-5, with D perhaps TRBD1 or TRBD2 (5 bases each). V lost 5 bases and J lost 3, with 10 bases in between. The V gene's germline CDR1 is KGHSH and CDR2 LQKENI. The CDR3 length is 13 residues.

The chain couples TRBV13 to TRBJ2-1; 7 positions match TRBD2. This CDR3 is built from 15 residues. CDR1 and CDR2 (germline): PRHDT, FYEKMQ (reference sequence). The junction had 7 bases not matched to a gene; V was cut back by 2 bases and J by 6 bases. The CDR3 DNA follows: TGTGCCAGCAGCTTAAGTCTAGCGGCTTCCAATGAGCAGTTCTTC. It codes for CASSLSLAASNEQFF. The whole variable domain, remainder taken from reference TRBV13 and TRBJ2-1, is AAGVIQSPRHLIKEKRETATLKCYPIPRHDTVYWYQQGPGQDPQFLISFYEKMQSDKGSIPDRFSAQQFSDYHSELNMSSLELGDSALYFCASSLSLAASNEQFFGPGTRLTVL.

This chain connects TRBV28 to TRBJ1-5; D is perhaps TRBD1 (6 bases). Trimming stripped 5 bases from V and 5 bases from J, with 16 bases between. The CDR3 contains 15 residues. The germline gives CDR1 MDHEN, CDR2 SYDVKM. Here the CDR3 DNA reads TGTGCCAGCAGTCTAATGACAGGTTGGGATCAGCCCCAGCATTTT. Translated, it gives CASSLMTGWDQPQHF.

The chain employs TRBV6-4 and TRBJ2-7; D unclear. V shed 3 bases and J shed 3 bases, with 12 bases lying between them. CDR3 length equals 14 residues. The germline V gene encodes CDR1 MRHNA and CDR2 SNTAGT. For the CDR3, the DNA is TGTGCCAGCAGTGAGGAAGCCTATGACTACGAGCAGTACTTC. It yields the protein CASSEEAYDYEQYF.

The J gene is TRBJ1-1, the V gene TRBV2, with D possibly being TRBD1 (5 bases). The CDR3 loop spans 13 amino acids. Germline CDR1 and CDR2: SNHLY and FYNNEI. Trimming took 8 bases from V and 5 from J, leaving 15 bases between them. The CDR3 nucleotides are TGTGCCAGCCAAGGGGAGCGCGGGACTGAAGCTTTCTTT. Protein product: CASQGERGTEAFF.

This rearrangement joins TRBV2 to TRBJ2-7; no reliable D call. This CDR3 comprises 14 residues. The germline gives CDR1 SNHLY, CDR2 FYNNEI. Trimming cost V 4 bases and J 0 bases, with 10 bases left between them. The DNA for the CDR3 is TGTGCCAGCAGTGTAAATTTCAGCTCCTACGAGCAGTACTTC. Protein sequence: CASSVNFSSYEQYF.

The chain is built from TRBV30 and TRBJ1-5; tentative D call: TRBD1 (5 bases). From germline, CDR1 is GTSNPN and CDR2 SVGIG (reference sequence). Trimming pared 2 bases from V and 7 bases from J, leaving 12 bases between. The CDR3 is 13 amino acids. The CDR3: CAWSNGGRQPQHF. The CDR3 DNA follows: TGTGCCTGGAGTAACGGGGGTAGGCAGCCCCAGCATTTT.

The CDR3 here is CASSESLGTDEKLFF. CDR3 nucleotides: TGCGCCAGCAGTGAGTCATTGGGGACGGACGAAAAACTGTTTTTT. This rearrangement joins TRBV10-1 to TRBJ1-4, with a tentative D call TRBD1 (5 bases). The CDR3 sequence is 15 residues long. CDR1 and CDR2 from the germline V gene are WNHNN and SYGVQD (reference sequence). V was clipped by 0 bases and J by 8 bases, with 13 bases between them.

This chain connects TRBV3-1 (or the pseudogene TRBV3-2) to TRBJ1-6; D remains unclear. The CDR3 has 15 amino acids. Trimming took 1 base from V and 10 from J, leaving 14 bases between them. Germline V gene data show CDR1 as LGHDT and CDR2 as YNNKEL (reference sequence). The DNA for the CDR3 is TGTGCCAGCAGCCAAGGGGGAATGGGTCGCTCACCCCTCCACTTT. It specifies CASSQGGMGRSPLHF.

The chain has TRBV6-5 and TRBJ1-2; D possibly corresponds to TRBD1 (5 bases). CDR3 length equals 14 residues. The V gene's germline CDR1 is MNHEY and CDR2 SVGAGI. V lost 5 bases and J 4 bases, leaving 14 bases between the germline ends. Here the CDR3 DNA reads TGTGCCAGCAGTCCTACAGGCGTCCCCTATGGCTACACCTTC. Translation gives CASSPTGVPYGYTF.

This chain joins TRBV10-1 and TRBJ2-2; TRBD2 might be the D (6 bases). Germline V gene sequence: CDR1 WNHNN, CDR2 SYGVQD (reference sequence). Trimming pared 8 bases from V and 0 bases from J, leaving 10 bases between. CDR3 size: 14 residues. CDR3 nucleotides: TGCGCCAGCGGGACTGGCGCGAACACCGGGGAGCTGTTTTTT. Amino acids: CASGTGANTGELFF.

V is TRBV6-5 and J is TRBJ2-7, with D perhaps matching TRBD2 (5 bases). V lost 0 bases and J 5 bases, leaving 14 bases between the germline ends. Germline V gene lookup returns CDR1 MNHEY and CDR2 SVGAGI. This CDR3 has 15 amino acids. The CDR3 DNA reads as TGTGCCAGCAGTTACTCGATCGGAGGCGCCCACGAGCAGTACTTC. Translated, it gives CASSYSIGGAHEQYF.

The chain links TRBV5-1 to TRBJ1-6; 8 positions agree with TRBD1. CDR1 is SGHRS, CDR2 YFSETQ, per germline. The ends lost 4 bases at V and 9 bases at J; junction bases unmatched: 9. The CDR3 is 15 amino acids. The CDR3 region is CASSIGQGGGSPLHF. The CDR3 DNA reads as TGCGCCAGCAGCATCGGACAGGGAGGGGGTTCACCCCTCCACTTT. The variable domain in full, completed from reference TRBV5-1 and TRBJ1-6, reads KAGVTQTPRYLIKTRGQQVTLSCSPISGHRSVSWYQQTPGQGLQFLFEYFSETQRNKGNFPGRFSGRQFSNSRSEMNVSTLELGDSALYLCASSIGQGGGSPLHFGNGTRLTVT.

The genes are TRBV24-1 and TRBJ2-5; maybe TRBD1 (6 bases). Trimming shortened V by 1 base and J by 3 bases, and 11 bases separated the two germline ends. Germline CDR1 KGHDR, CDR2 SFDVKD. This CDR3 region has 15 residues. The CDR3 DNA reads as TGTGCCACCAGTGATTTTCAGGGGCGTGAAGAGACCCAGTACTTC. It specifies CATSDFQGREETQYF.

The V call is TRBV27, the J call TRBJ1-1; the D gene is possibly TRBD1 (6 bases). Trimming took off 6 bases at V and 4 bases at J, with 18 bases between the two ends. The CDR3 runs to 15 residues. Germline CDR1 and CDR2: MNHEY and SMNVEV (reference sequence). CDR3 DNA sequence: TGTGCCAGCAGCGGGAGGGCAGGGGTCGGCACTGAAGCTTTCTTT. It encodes CASSGRAGVGTEAFF.

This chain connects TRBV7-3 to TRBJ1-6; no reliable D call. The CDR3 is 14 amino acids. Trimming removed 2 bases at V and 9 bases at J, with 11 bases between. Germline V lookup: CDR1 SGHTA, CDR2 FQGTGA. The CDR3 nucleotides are TGTGCCAGCAGCTTAGGTTCGTGGGGTTCACCCCTCCACTTT. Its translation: CASSLGSWGSPLHF.

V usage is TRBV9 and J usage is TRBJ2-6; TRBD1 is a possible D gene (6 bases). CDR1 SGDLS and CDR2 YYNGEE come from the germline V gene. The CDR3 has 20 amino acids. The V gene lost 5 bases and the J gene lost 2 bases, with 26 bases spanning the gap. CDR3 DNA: TGTGCCAGCAGTGCCGAGGAAGTTACCCTTTCAGGGGCTGGGGCCAACGTCCTGACTTTC. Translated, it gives CASSAEEVTLSGAGANVLTF.

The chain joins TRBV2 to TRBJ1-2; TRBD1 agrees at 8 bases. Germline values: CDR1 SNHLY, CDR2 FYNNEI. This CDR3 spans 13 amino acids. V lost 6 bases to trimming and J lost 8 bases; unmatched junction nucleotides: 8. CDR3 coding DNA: TGTGCCAGCAGCGTAAACAGGGGGGACGGCTACACCTTC. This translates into CASSVNRGDGYTF.

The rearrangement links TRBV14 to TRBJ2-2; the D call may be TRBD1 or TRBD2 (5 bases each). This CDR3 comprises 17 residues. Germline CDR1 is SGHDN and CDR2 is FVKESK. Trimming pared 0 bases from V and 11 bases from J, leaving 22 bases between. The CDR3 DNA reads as TGTGCCAGCAGCCAAGATGGGGGAGCAGGTCTAACCCCTGAGCTGTTTTTT. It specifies CASSQDGGAGLTPELFF.

The CDR3 is CASSLRTGRTGTYNEQFF. The CDR3 bases are TGTGCCAGCAGTTTGAGAACAGGTCGAACTGGTACATACAATGAGCAGTTCTTC. The chain is built from TRBV27 and TRBJ2-1; a weak D match, TRBD1 (5 bases). The CDR3 extends over 18 amino acids. Germline CDR1 reads MNHEY; CDR2 reads SMNVEV (reference sequence). The ends were cut back, 3 bases at V and 4 bases at J, with 22 bases in the middle.

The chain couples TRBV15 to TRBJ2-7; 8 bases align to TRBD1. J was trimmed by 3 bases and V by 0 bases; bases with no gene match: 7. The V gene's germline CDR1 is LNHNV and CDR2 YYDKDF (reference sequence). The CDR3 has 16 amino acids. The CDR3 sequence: CATSRDVTGASYEQYF. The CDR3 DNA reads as TGTGCCACCAGCAGAGATGTGACAGGGGCAAGCTACGAGCAGTACTTC. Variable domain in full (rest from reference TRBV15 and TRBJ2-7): DAMVIQNPRYQVTQFGKPVTLSCSQTLNHNVMYWYQQKSSQAPKLLFHYYDKDFNNEADTPDNFQSRRPNTSFCFLDIRSPGLGDTAMYLCATSRDVTGASYEQYFGPGTRLTVT.

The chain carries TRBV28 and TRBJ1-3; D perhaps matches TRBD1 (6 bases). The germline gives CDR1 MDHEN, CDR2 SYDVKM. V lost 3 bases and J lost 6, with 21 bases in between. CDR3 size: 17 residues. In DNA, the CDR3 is TGTGCCAGCAGTTTGAAGACGGGGGCAGGAAATGAAAACACCATATATTTT. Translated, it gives CASSLKTGAGNENTIYF. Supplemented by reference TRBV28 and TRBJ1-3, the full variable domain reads DVKVTQSSRYLVKRTGEKVFLECVQDMDHENMFWYRQDPGLGLRLIYFSYDVKMKEKGDIPEGYSVSREKKERFSLILESASTNQTSMYLCASSLKTGAGNENTIYFGEGSWLTVV.

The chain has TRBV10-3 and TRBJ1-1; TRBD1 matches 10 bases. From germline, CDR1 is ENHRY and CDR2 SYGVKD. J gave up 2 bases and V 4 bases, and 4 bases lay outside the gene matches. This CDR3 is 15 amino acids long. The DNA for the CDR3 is TGTGCCATCAGTGGGGGGACAGGGGTAAACACTGAAGCTTTCTTT. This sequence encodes CAISGGTGVNTEAFF.

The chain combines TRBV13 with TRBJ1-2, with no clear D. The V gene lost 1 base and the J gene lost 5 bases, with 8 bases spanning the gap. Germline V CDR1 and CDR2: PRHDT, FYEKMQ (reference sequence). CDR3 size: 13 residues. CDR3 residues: CASSLAPQYGYTF. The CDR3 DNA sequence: TGTGCCAGCAGCTTAGCGCCCCAGTATGGCTACACCTTC.